This TCR beta chain was observed in a study of blood T cell repertoires in COVID-19. About the research overall: COVID-19 samples from acute and convalescent phases originated in the United States, Italy and Spain.

Germline assignment: CDR1 SGHVS and CDR2 FQNEAQ. Trimming pared 5 bases from V and 7 bases from J, leaving 21 bases between. CDR3 length: 17 amino acids. Produced via immunoSEQ multiplex PCR; TCRdb's table is partial and in-frame only. Of 150,000 to 200,000 clones detected, roughly four fifths appear once; the ten largest clones hold about a tenth. The sample consisted of peripheral blood. V gene TRBV7-8 combines with J gene TRBJ1-6; D unresolved. The source of this sequence is a human donor in a cohort sampled during active COVID-19. The CDR3 DNA is TGTGCCAGCAGCCCATTCTCGACCCGAACAGAGAATTCACCCCTCCACTTT. It yields the protein CASSPFSTRTENSPLHF.